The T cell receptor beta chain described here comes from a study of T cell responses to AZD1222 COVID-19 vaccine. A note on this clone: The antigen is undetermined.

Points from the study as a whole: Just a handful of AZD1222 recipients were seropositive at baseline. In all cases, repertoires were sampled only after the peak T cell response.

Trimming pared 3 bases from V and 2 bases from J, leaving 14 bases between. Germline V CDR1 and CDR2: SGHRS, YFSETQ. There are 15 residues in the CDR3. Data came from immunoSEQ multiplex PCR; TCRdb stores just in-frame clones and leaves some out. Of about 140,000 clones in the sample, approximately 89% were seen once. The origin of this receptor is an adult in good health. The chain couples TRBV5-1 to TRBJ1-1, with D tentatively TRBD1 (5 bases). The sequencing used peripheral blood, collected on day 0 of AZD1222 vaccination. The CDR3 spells CASSSGPSINTEAFF. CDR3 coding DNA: TGCGCCAGCAGCTCGGGACCCTCGATTAACACTGAAGCTTTCTTT.